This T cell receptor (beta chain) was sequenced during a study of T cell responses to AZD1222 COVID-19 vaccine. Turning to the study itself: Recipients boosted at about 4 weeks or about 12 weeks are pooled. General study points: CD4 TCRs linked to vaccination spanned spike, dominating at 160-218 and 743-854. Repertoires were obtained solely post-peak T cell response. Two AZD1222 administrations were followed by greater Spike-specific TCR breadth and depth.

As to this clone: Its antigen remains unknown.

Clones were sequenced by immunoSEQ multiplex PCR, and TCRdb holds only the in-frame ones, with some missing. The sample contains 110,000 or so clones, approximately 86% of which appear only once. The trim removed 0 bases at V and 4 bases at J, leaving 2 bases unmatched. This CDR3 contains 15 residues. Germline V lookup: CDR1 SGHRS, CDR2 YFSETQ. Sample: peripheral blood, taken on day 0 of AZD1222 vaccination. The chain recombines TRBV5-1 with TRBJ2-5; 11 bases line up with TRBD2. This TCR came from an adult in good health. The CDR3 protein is CASSLGLAGSETQYF. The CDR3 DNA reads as TGCGCCAGCAGCTTGGGACTAGCGGGGTCAGAGACCCAGTACTTC.